This T cell receptor beta chain was obtained from a study of untreated major depressive disorder. Findings of the study overall: CD4+ T cells from depressed patients used TRBV05-01 (Vbeta 5.1) more often than controls.

The assay was immunoSEQ multiplex PCR, and TCRdb's table has in-frame clones only and misses some. The profile covers about 25,000 clones, with roughly nine tenths appearing a single time and about 0.75% taken by the ten largest. Remarks on this clone: Antigen unknown.

The CDR3 has 14 amino acids. Per germline, CDR1 MGHRA and CDR2 YSYEKL. Losses at the gene ends were 4 bases for V and 5 bases for J; bases not matched to a gene: 3. The chain has TRBV4-1 and TRBJ2-5; 11 nucleotides match TRBD2. The TCR comes from a woman aged 25 to 45 with major depressive disorder. Sample: CD4+ T cells from PBMCs. CDR3 coding DNA: TGCGCCAGCAGCCGACTAGCGGGATATGAGACCCAGTACTTC. Protein: CASSRLAGYETQYF.